One sample yielded the 25 T cell receptor beta chains listed below, sequenced in a study of blood T cell repertoires in COVID-19. Only in-frame clones appear in the TCRdb table, and some are missing; sequencing was by immunoSEQ multiplex PCR. The repertoire holds 260,000 or so clones, with approximately 88% as singletons. Specimen: peripheral blood. These receptors all come from a human donor in a cohort sampled during active COVID-19.

The chain carries TRBV18 and TRBJ1-3; 7 bases are shared with TRBD1. CDR3 length equals 14 residues. Germline lookup yields CDR1 KGHSH and CDR2 LQKENI. Trimming removed 3 bases from V and 8 bases from J; junction bases left unmatched: 7. CDR3 bases: TGTGCCAGCTCACCGACAGGGTTGTTGTACACCATATATTTT. Its protein product is CASSPTGLLYTIYF.

The V gene is TRBV3-1 (or the pseudogene TRBV3-2), the J gene TRBJ2-7; 12 nucleotides match TRBD2. Germline-derived CDR1 and CDR2 are LGHDT and YNNKEL (reference sequence). This CDR3 has 15 amino acids. Trimming at V came to 3 bases and at J to 0 bases, leaving 0 bases not matched to a gene. CDR3: CASSQGLAGSYEQYF. CDR3 bases: TGTGCCAGCAGCCAGGGACTAGCGGGCTCCTACGAGCAGTACTTC.

V and J are TRBV27 and TRBJ2-7; tentatively, D is TRBD2 (5 bases). Germline V gene data show CDR1 as MNHEY and CDR2 as SMNVEV (reference sequence). Deletions cut 7 bases from V and 6 bases from J, with 16 bases between. This CDR3 region has 13 residues. The CDR3 nucleotides are TGTGCCAGCACATTTAACGGAGGACTCGAGCAGTACTTC. The encoded protein is CASTFNGGLEQYF.

V gene TRBV6-5 combines with J gene TRBJ2-2; tentatively, D is TRBD1 (5 bases). The V end was cut by 0 bases, the J end by 6 bases, with 11 bases between. CDR3 size: 15 residues. CDR1 and CDR2 from the germline V gene are MNHEY and SVGAGI. The CDR3 reads CASSYSQEGAGELFF. The CDR3 DNA reads as TGTGCCAGCAGTTACTCACAGGAAGGGGCCGGGGAGCTGTTTTTT.

The chain combines TRBV7-6 with TRBJ1-6, with 7 bases lining up with TRBD1. The J segment lost 7 bases and the V segment lost 3 bases, leaving 3 bases of the junction unmatched. Germline lookup yields CDR1 SGHVS and CDR2 FNYEAQ. The CDR3 length is 14 residues. The chain's CDR3 is CASSFGRGNSPLHF. In nucleotides, the CDR3 is TGTGCCAGCAGCTTCGGCAGGGGGAATTCACCCCTCCACTTT.

The V and J genes are TRBV19 and TRBJ2-7; D might be TRBD1 (5 bases). The length of the CDR3 is 13 residues. The germline V gene encodes CDR1 LNHDA and CDR2 SQIVND (reference sequence). Trimming took off 9 bases at V and 3 bases at J, with 15 bases between the two ends. CDR3 region: CASNKQGSYEQYF. CDR3 nucleotides: TGTGCCAGCAACAAGCAGGGAAGCTACGAGCAGTACTTC.

CDR3 protein: CASFPGQVNTEAFF. The CDR3 DNA sequence: TGTGCCAGCTTTCCGGGACAGGTGAACACTGAAGCTTTCTTT. The chain joins TRBV27 to TRBJ1-1; 8 bases fit TRBD1. The CDR3 is made up of 14 amino acids. V lost 8 bases, J lost 0 bases, and 5 bases stayed unmatched. Germline V gene sequence: CDR1 MNHEY, CDR2 SMNVEV (reference sequence).

This chain connects TRBV28 to TRBJ1-1, with D perhaps matching TRBD1 (5 bases). This CDR3 is 16 amino acids long. Germline V gene sequence: CDR1 MDHEN, CDR2 SYDVKM. Trimming cost V 8 bases and J 1 base, with 20 bases left between them. CDR3 nucleotides: TGTGCCAGCCTCACCAGCGGGGGAAGGCAGAACACTGAAGCTTTCTTT. It specifies CASLTSGGRQNTEAFF.

This clone has a handful of counts. The genes are TRBV9 and TRBJ1-2; possible D gene TRBD1, 5 bases. The length of the CDR3 is 14 residues. V was clipped by 0 bases and J by 7 bases, with 13 bases between them. The germline V gene has CDR1 SGDLS and CDR2 YYNGEE. In DNA, the CDR3 is TGTGCCAGCAGCGTAGGTGGGGGGGAACTTGGCTACACCTTC. Protein product: CASSVGGGELGYTF.

This chain uses TRBV7-9 with TRBJ2-3, with D hard to call. The CDR3 length is 11 residues. CDR1 and CDR2 (germline): SEHNR, FQNEAQ (reference sequence). V gave up 5 bases and J gave up 10 bases, with 10 bases separating them. The DNA of the CDR3 is TGTGCCAGCAGCCCCTCACTTCCGCAGTATTTT. Protein sequence: CASSPSLPQYF.

This clone was found once. This chain connects TRBV18 to TRBJ1-1, with D possibly being TRBD1 (5 bases). V gave up 2 bases and J gave up 5 bases, with 15 bases separating them. Per germline, CDR1 KGHSH and CDR2 LQKENI. This CDR3 region has 15 residues. CDR3: CASSPWFGGETEAFF. CDR3 DNA sequence: TGTGCCAGCTCACCATGGTTCGGGGGTGAGACTGAAGCTTTCTTT.

The chain combines TRBV4-3 with TRBJ2-7; perhaps TRBD1 as D (5 bases). Germline loops: CDR1 LGHNA, CDR2 YSLEER. The V and J ends lost 4 bases and 6 bases respectively, with 19 bases between them. The CDR3 totals 15 residues. The DNA for the CDR3 is TGCGCCAGCAGCCGGGCCGCAACGGTAGGGGTCGAGCAGTACTTC. Translation gives CASSRAATVGVEQYF.

The chain uses TRBV7-2 and TRBJ2-7, with D tentatively TRBD1 (5 bases). V lost 1 base, J lost 3 bases, and 13 bases lay in between. The CDR3 runs 15 residues. The V gene's germline CDR1 is SGHTA and CDR2 FQGNSA. This CDR3 is CASSLDPLRGYEQYF. The CDR3 DNA sequence: TGTGCCAGCAGCTTAGACCCCCTTAGGGGCTACGAGCAGTACTTC.

J is TRBJ2-1 and V is TRBV7-2, with 14 bases matching TRBD2. With 2 bases clipped from V and 10 bases from J, the junction kept 7 bases outside the gene matches. The CDR3 spans 16 residues. CDR1 and CDR2 (germline): SGHTA, FQGNSA. The DNA of the CDR3 is TGTGCCAGCAGCTTACAACCCCGACTAGCGGGGGGGGAGCAGTTCTTC. The encoded protein is CASSLQPRLAGGEQFF. Full variable domain (missing parts from reference TRBV7-2 and TRBJ2-1): GAGVSQSPSNKVTEKGKDVELRCDPISGHTALYWYRQSLGQGLEFLIYFQGNSAPDKSGLPSDRFSAERTGGSVSTLTIQRTQQEDSAVYLCASSLQPRLAGGEQFFGPGTRLTVL.

A single count supports this clone. The V call is TRBV5-6, the J call TRBJ2-3; 7 bases match TRBD2. The CDR3 is 18 residues long. CDR1 is SGHDT and CDR2 is YYEEEE in the germline V gene. Trimming at V came to 0 bases and at J to 0 bases, leaving 10 bases not matched to a gene. CDR3 sequence: CASSLVGLAVRSTDTQYF. In DNA, the CDR3 is TGTGCCAGCAGCTTGGTAGGCCTAGCGGTTAGGAGCACAGATACGCAGTATTTT. The complete variable domain, with remaining parts taken from reference TRBV5-6 and TRBJ2-3, reads DAGVTQSPTHLIKTRGQQVTLRCSPKSGHDTVSWYQQALGQGPQFIFQYYEEEERQRGNFPDRFSGHQFPNYSSELNVNALLLGDSALYLCASSLVGLAVRSTDTQYFGPGTRLTVL.

V and J are TRBV5-4 and TRBJ2-5, with D possibly being TRBD1 (6 bases). The germline V gene encodes CDR1 SGHNT and CDR2 YYREEE (reference sequence). The CDR3 runs 15 residues. V was cut by 4 bases and J by 5 bases, with 18 bases left in between. The CDR3 loop is CASSAGTLQRETQYF. The CDR3 coding sequence is TGTGCCAGCAGCGCAGGGACACTCCAACGCGAGACCCAGTACTTC.

This CDR3 is CASSIGQGLVYGYTF. The CDR3 DNA sequence: TGTGCCAGTAGTATAGGACAGGGGCTGGTTTATGGCTACACCTTC. V gene TRBV19 combines with J gene TRBJ1-2; 8 bases map to TRBD1. Germline V gene data show CDR1 as LNHDA and CDR2 as SQIVND (reference sequence). Trimming removed 1 base from V and 5 bases from J; junction bases left unmatched: 6. The CDR3 runs 15 residues.

The chain combines TRBV28 with TRBJ2-3, with 7 bases fitting TRBD1. Germline assignment: CDR1 MDHEN and CDR2 SYDVKM. The CDR3 totals 15 residues. Trimming cost V 5 bases and J 1 base; bases outside gene matches: 6. DNA for the CDR3: TGTGCCAGCAGTGAAGGGGGCACAGGCACAGATACGCAGTATTTT. Its protein product is CASSEGGTGTDTQYF.

This sequence joins TRBV7-9 and TRBJ1-2, with no clear D. The CDR3 runs 13 residues. The V gene lost 5 bases and the J gene lost 2 bases, with 9 bases spanning the gap. CDR1 is SEHNR and CDR2 is FQNEAQ in the germline V gene (reference sequence). The CDR3 coding sequence is TGTGCCAGCAGCCCTCCCCCCAACTATGGCTACACCTTC. Its protein is CASSPPPNYGYTF.

V gene TRBV6-5 combines with J gene TRBJ1-2; D may be TRBD1 (6 bases). CDR1 is MNHEY, CDR2 SVGAGI, per germline. Trimming pared 7 bases from V and 3 bases from J, leaving 18 bases between. The CDR3 totals 15 residues. The CDR3 bases are TGTGCCAGCAACCACTTTGAGGACAGCCACTATGGCTACACCTTC. As protein: CASNHFEDSHYGYTF.

This chain uses TRBV5-4 with TRBJ2-5; a weak D match, TRBD1 (6 bases). This CDR3 is 14 amino acids long. Trimming pared 0 bases from V and 4 bases from J, leaving 10 bases between. Germline CDR1 is SGHNT and CDR2 is YYREEE (reference sequence). CDR3 nucleotide sequence: TGTGCCAGCAGCTTGGCGACAGGATTAGAGACCCAGTACTTC. Protein sequence: CASSLATGLETQYF.

The chain is built from TRBV18 and TRBJ2-7, with D perhaps TRBD2 (5 bases). The germline CDR1 and CDR2 sequences are KGHSH and LQKENI. This CDR3 is built from 14 residues. V lost 1 base, J lost 2 bases, and 9 bases lay in between. The CDR3 DNA reads TGTGCCAGCTCACCACGAGGACTGCCCTACGAGCAGTACTTC. Translating gives CASSPRGLPYEQYF. The whole variable domain, filled in from reference TRBV18 and TRBJ2-7, reads NAGVMQNPRHLVRRRGQEARLRCSPMKGHSHVYWYRQLPEEGLKFMVYLQKENIIDESGMPKERFSAEFPKEGPSILRIQQVVRGDSAAYFCASSPRGLPYEQYFGPGTRLTVT.

This clone occurred once. The chain has TRBV6-6 and TRBJ1-2; D is undetermined. V lost 0 bases to trimming and J lost 3 bases, with 8 bases between them. The germline V gene encodes CDR1 MNHNY and CDR2 SVGAGI (reference sequence). This CDR3 comprises 14 residues. The CDR3 DNA reads TGTGCCAGCAGTTACTCCGGGGAGTACTATGGCTACACCTTC. It specifies CASSYSGEYYGYTF.

The chain carries TRBV5-4 and TRBJ2-3, with 14 bases that match TRBD2. V dropped 4 bases and J dropped 10; count of bases not matched to a gene: 8. The CDR3 contains 15 residues. Germline CDR1 reads SGHNT; CDR2 reads YYREEE (reference sequence). The CDR3 region has the DNA TGTGCCAGCAGCCAACAGGGACTAGCGGGGGCGCCGCAGTATTTT. It codes for CASSQQGLAGAPQYF.

The chain links TRBV9 to TRBJ1-1; 10 bases are shared with TRBD1. The germline CDR1 and CDR2 sequences are SGDLS and YYNGEE. The CDR3 sequence is 14 residues long. J lost 5 bases, V lost 2 bases, and 3 bases had no gene match. The CDR3 spells CASSVTGGSTEAFF. Here the CDR3 DNA reads TGTGCCAGCAGCGTGACAGGGGGCTCGACTGAAGCTTTCTTT.